The source of this T cell receptor beta chain is a study of blood T cell repertoires in COVID-19. Background on the study: Material from acute and convalescent COVID-19 was sourced from the United States, Italy and Spain. PBMCs, B-cell-depleted T cells, or T cells provided the cDNA or gDNA that made up the material.

This clone was seen more than once but under ten times. Authors' analysis steps: Reference gene primers were amplified, and this amplification served to estimate nucleated cell counts. Sequencing used immunoSEQ multiplex PCR; TCRdb keeps in-frame clones, though not all of them. V, J and clone size were drawn from that table, and D and trimming were deduced from the DNA. The top ten hold approximately 40% of the sample, which has 140,000 to 150,000 clones, 80% to 85% seen once. V shed 4 bases, J shed 8 bases, and the junction held 4 bases outside the gene matches. In germline, CDR1 is SGHTS, CDR2 YDEGEE. The CDR3 sequence is 12 residues long.

The sample consisted of peripheral blood. The V gene is TRBV5-8, the J gene TRBJ1-2, with TRBD1 matching over 8 bases. The source of this sequence is a human donor in a cohort sampled during active COVID-19. In DNA form, the CDR3 reads TGTGCCAGCAGCCTGGACAGGGTCGGCTACACCTTC. Protein: CASSLDRVGYTF. Using reference TRBV5-8 and TRBJ1-2 for the parts outside the CDR3, the full variable domain is EAGVTQSPTHLIKTRGQQATLRCSPISGHTSVYWYQQALGLGLQFLLWYDEGEERNRGNFPPRFSGRQFPNYSSELNVNALELEDSALYLCASSLDRVGYTFGSGTRLTVV.